These T cell receptor beta chains were read from a single sample in a study of blood T cells in healthy people across ages. Each CDR3 protein is one row after TCRdb ran MiXCR on the 5' RACE reads. The sample shows around 900,000 distinct CDR3 sequences, roughly half of them seen only once. The sample consisted of blood. The receptors here all came from an older woman in good health. The CDR3 runs from the conserved cysteine through the conserved F or W. D genes are given only for firm matches. A row's size may be missing; if present it is once, few, many or a size class.

clone_size j_call v_call cdr3_length d_call cdr3_aa
. TRBJ2-7 TRBV2 18 TRBD2 CASSEAKGLATSCNEQYF
. TRBJ2-1 TRBV6-2/TRBV6-3 15 TRBD2 CASKGGGFSYNEQFF
few TRBJ2-5 TRBV7-2 18 . CASSLAPRAVGNQETQYF
few TRBJ1-5 TRBV25-1 18 . CARPNGAGTSEGNQPQHF
. TRBJ2-3 TRBV4-2 13 . CASSRQPTDTQYF
. TRBJ2-3 TRBV6-1 12 . CASKPPVDTQYF
few TRBJ2-7 TRBV4-1 16 . CASSQDDGRDPYEQYF
. TRBJ2-7 TRBV6-1 15 TRBD1 CASSEWGQGTYEQYF
. TRBJ2-3 TRBV6-1 13 TRBD1 CAIRDRGRDTQYF
. TRBJ2-3 TRBV27 17 TRBD2 CASSLESRTSGRDAQYF
. TRBJ2-7 TRBV6-2/TRBV6-3 16 . CASSERLGGLWDEQYF
. TRBJ2-3 TRBV7-2 20 TRBD2 CASSFAIPGLAGVRTDTQYF
. TRBJ2-4 TRBV29-1 15 TRBD2 CSVEGGDLAKNIQYF
. TRBJ1-2 TRBV7-9 15 TRBD1 CASTFEGQGYYGYTF
. TRBJ2-7 TRBV7-8 15 . CASSPGHILYYEQYF
few TRBJ1-2 TRBV6-5 15 . CASRETRTVRRGYTF
. TRBJ2-7 TRBV7-2 17 TRBD2 CASSPPKGGPNFYEQYF
. TRBJ1-5 TRBV18 15 . CASLGSNRRNQPQHF
. TRBJ2-3 TRBV7-9 11 . CASSTLPTQYF
. TRBJ1-4 TRBV7-9 14 . CASSLQETNEKLFF
many TRBJ1-2 TRBV4-3 15 TRBD1 CASSQSRGSRGGYTF
. TRBJ2-1 TRBV30 16 TRBD1 CAWRGGQGKGYNEQFF
. TRBJ2-7 TRBV11-2 14 . CASSLTGGNYKQYF
. TRBJ2-7 TRBV2 13 . CASSEGANYEQYF
few TRBJ2-6 TRBV28 17 . CASGLPGHVLGANVLTF
. TRBJ1-5 TRBV15 16 . CATSSPRSYSNQPQHF
. TRBJ2-6 TRBV7-8 16 . CASSFRGYSGANVLTF
few TRBJ2-1 TRBV5-1 14 . CASSPGTPPGEQFF
. TRBJ2-3 TRBV19 18 TRBD2 CAGSRGPTSGAITDTQYF
. TRBJ1-2 TRBV3-1 15 TRBD1 CASSLRTGFIYGYTF
few TRBJ2-7 TRBV3-1 14 . CASSHFSGSYEQYF
. TRBJ2-3 TRBV2 14 TRBD2 CASSELAGSDTQYF
. . TRBV5-1 14 . CASKSRTAGQEQYF
. TRBJ2-7 TRBV28 14 . CASSPTHQGGEQYF
. . TRBV28 14 . CASTWDQRRGEQYF
few TRBJ2-3 TRBV7-2 15 TRBD2 CASSMGLGSTDTQYF
. TRBJ2-1 TRBV29-1 11 . CSGDTNNEQFF
few TRBJ2-3 TRBV6-5 15 TRBD2 CASSYLVAGADTQYF
. TRBJ1-2 TRBV6-4 15 TRBD1 CASSDLPGQGYGYTF
. TRBJ1-5 TRBV30 14 . CVWSVTGGLQPQHF
once TRBJ2-3 TRBV20-1 16 . CSARDQGTPSTDTQYF
. TRBJ2-7 TRBV29-1 13 TRBD1 CSVGTDSSYEQYF
. TRBJ2-2 TRBV11-2 16 . CAGSPNLVTNTGELFF
. TRBJ2-3 TRBV18 12 . CASSPNHDTQYF
. TRBJ1-2 TRBV5-1 15 . CASSLVQEADYGYTF
. TRBJ1-2 TRBV7-2 15 . CASSLRSRQVYGYTF
. TRBJ2-3 TRBV6-5 14 TRBD2 CASSYSSSGTDWYF
. TRBJ1-2 TRBV29-1 14 . CSVDGGSANYGYTF
. TRBJ2-7 TRBV13 15 TRBD1 CAASLRDRGPYEQYF
. TRBJ1-1 TRBV5-1 14 TRBD1 CASSPDRMDTEAFF
few TRBJ2-7 TRBV6-1 14 . CASSDTAFAYEQYF
. TRBJ1-2 TRBV11-2 17 . CASSFTPKDNYNYGYTF
. TRBJ2-5 TRBV28 17 TRBD1 CASFQQGASDAGETQYF
. TRBJ2-5 TRBV7-2 16 TRBD2 CASSTRLAGGRETQYF
. TRBJ1-4 TRBV29-1 14 TRBD1 CSVYLTGGNEKLFF
. TRBJ2-5 TRBV7-2 14 . CASSKSSAQETQYF
. TRBJ2-7 TRBV7-2 16 . CASSLIRGRNPYEQYF